This is a list of T cell receptor beta chains from one sample in a study of T cells in pancreatic ductal adenocarcinoma. Measured with immunoSEQ multiplex PCR; TCRdb has only the in-frame clones, and not every one. The table includes 100,000 or so clones, about 95% detected once. The sample comprised PBMCs. These receptors originate from a human donor with pancreatic ductal adenocarcinoma. Both conserved end residues are part of each CDR3. Fields, in order: CDR3 length, V gene, J gene, clone size, D gene, CDR3 protein, CDR3 DNA. D genes are given only for firm matches. The size field is filled for only some rows; it gives once, few, many or a size class.

cdr3_length: 15; v_call: TRBV19; j_call: TRBJ2-7; clone_size: NA; d_call: NA; cdr3_aa: CASSIEPGSAYEQYF; cdr3_nt: TGTGCCAGTAGTATAGAACCAGGGTCGGCCTACGAGCAGTACTTC
cdr3_length: 16; v_call: TRBV21-1; j_call: TRBJ2-5; clone_size: once; d_call: NA; cdr3_aa: CASSKGQGTDCKTQYF; cdr3_nt: TGTGCCAGCAGCAAAGGCCAGGGGACAGATTGTAAGACCCAGTACTTC
cdr3_length: 14; v_call: TRBV27; j_call: TRBJ1-5; clone_size: NA; d_call: NA; cdr3_aa: CASSFGGRAQPQHF; cdr3_nt: TGTGCCAGCAGTTTCGGGGGAAGGGCACAGCCCCAGCATTTT
cdr3_length: 15; v_call: TRBV9; j_call: TRBJ2-1; clone_size: NA; d_call: TRBD1; cdr3_aa: CASSSGQGLYNEQFF; cdr3_nt: TGTGCCAGCAGCTCAGGACAGGGTCTCTACAATGAGCAGTTCTTC
cdr3_length: 15; v_call: TRBV30; j_call: TRBJ1-5; clone_size: NA; d_call: NA; cdr3_aa: CAWSVRGSGNQPQHF; cdr3_nt: TGTGCCTGGAGTGTACGCGGCTCGGGCAATCAGCCCCAGCATTTT
cdr3_length: 11; v_call: TRBV20-1; j_call: TRBJ2-5; clone_size: NA; d_call: NA; cdr3_aa: CSASNGETQYF; cdr3_nt: TGCAGTGCTAGTAACGGGGAGACCCAGTACTTC
cdr3_length: 12; v_call: TRBV28; j_call: TRBJ2-1; clone_size: NA; d_call: NA; cdr3_aa: CASSLALGEQFF; cdr3_nt: TGTGCCAGCAGCCTAGCTCTAGGTGAGCAGTTCTTC
cdr3_length: 15; v_call: TRBV9; j_call: TRBJ2-7; clone_size: NA; d_call: NA; cdr3_aa: CASSSQVGSSYEQYF; cdr3_nt: TGTGCCAGCAGCTCTCAGGTGGGGAGCTCCTACGAGCAGTACTTC
cdr3_length: 15; v_call: TRBV5-1; j_call: TRBJ2-3; clone_size: NA; d_call: TRBD2; cdr3_aa: CASSPGTSNPDTQYF; cdr3_nt: TGCGCCAGCAGTCCCGGGACTAGCAATCCAGATACGCAGTATTTT
cdr3_length: 14; v_call: TRBV7-9; j_call: TRBJ2-7; clone_size: NA; d_call: TRBD1; cdr3_aa: CASSDRDSLYEQYF; cdr3_nt: TGTGCCAGCAGCGACCGGGACAGTCTCTACGAGCAGTACTTC
cdr3_length: 15; v_call: TRBV4-1; j_call: TRBJ2-7; clone_size: few; d_call: NA; cdr3_aa: CASSLEGGIRNEQYF; cdr3_nt: TGCGCCAGCAGCCTAGAAGGAGGGATTCGAAACGAGCAGTACTTC
cdr3_length: 14; v_call: TRBV29-1; j_call: TRBJ2-7; clone_size: once; d_call: TRBD2; cdr3_aa: CSVETLTSGSEQYF; cdr3_nt: TGCAGCGTTGAAACCCTGACTAGCGGAAGCGAGCAGTACTTC
cdr3_length: 18; v_call: TRBV5-1; j_call: TRBJ2-1; clone_size: NA; d_call: TRBD2; cdr3_aa: CASSRGLAGSSSYNEQFF; cdr3_nt: TGCGCCAGCAGCCGCGGACTAGCGGGGTCGAGCTCCTACAATGAGCAGTTCTTC
cdr3_length: 16; v_call: TRBV6-5; j_call: TRBJ2-2; clone_size: few; d_call: TRBD1; cdr3_aa: CASSYGTDPNTGELFF; cdr3_nt: TGTGCCAGCAGTTACGGGACAGACCCGAACACCGGGGAGCTGTTTTTT
cdr3_length: 15; v_call: TRBV19; j_call: TRBJ2-4; clone_size: NA; d_call: TRBD1; cdr3_aa: CASSTPTGSKNIQYF; cdr3_nt: TGTGCCAGTAGTACGCCGACAGGGTCCAAAAACATTCAGTACTTC
cdr3_length: 14; v_call: TRBV5-8; j_call: TRBJ1-5; clone_size: NA; d_call: NA; cdr3_aa: CASSLAGQGQPQHF; cdr3_nt: TGTGCCAGCAGCTTGGCTGGGCAGGGGCAGCCCCAGCATTTT
cdr3_length: 15; v_call: TRBV28; j_call: TRBJ1-1; clone_size: few; d_call: NA; cdr3_aa: CASRIPSGRHTEAFF; cdr3_nt: TGTGCCAGCAGGATCCCCTCAGGGAGGCACACTGAAGCTTTCTTT
cdr3_length: 13; v_call: TRBV4-3; j_call: TRBJ1-4; clone_size: NA; d_call: NA; cdr3_aa: CASSRNRNEKLFF; cdr3_nt: TGCGCCAGCAGCCGGAACAGGAATGAAAAACTGTTTTTT
cdr3_length: 17; v_call: TRBV5-4; j_call: TRBJ2-5; clone_size: once; d_call: NA; cdr3_aa: CASRQNGLAQPQETQYF; cdr3_nt: TGTGCCAGCCGTCAAAACGGGCTAGCGCAACCTCAAGAGACCCAGTACTTC
cdr3_length: 16; v_call: TRBV10-2; j_call: TRBJ2-1; clone_size: NA; d_call: NA; cdr3_aa: CASSDRGETGYNEQFF; cdr3_nt: TGCGCCAGCAGTGACAGGGGGGAGACTGGATACAATGAGCAGTTCTTC
cdr3_length: 12; v_call: TRBV29-1; j_call: TRBJ1-1; clone_size: once; d_call: NA; cdr3_aa: CSANTGLPEAFF; cdr3_nt: TGCAGCGCTAATACAGGGCTTCCTGAAGCTTTCTTT
cdr3_length: 15; v_call: TRBV5-5; j_call: TRBJ1-3; clone_size: once; d_call: TRBD1; cdr3_aa: CASSADRGLGNTIYF; cdr3_nt: TGTGCCAGCAGCGCCGACAGGGGGCTTGGAAACACCATATATTTT
cdr3_length: 18; v_call: TRBV19; j_call: TRBJ2-6; clone_size: once; d_call: TRBD1; cdr3_aa: CASTHGGQGFSGANVLTF; cdr3_nt: TGTGCCAGTACCCACGGAGGACAGGGGTTTTCTGGGGCCAACGTCCTGACTTTC
cdr3_length: 14; v_call: TRBV2; j_call: TRBJ2-5; clone_size: NA; d_call: NA; cdr3_aa: CASRPPLQGLAQYF; cdr3_nt: TGTGCCAGCAGGCCGCCTCTACAGGGTTTGGCCCAGTACTTC
cdr3_length: 18; v_call: TRBV5-1; j_call: TRBJ2-1; clone_size: NA; d_call: TRBD2; cdr3_aa: CASSPRADLAGAYNEQFF; cdr3_nt: TGCGCCAGCAGCCCACGCGCTGATCTAGCGGGAGCCTACAATGAGCAGTTCTTC
cdr3_length: 14; v_call: TRBV28; j_call: TRBJ1-2; clone_size: NA; d_call: NA; cdr3_aa: CASSSWPGAYGYTF; cdr3_nt: TGTGCCAGCAGTTCTTGGCCAGGGGCCTATGGCTACACCTTC
cdr3_length: 13; v_call: TRBV2; j_call: TRBJ2-3; clone_size: NA; d_call: NA; cdr3_aa: CASSLGVTDTQYF; cdr3_nt: TGTGCCAGCAGTCTAGGGGTCACAGATACGCAGTATTTT
cdr3_length: 13; v_call: TRBV5-5; j_call: TRBJ2-1; clone_size: NA; d_call: TRBD1; cdr3_aa: CASSWGQVGGQFF; cdr3_nt: TGTGCCAGCAGCTGGGGACAGGTGGGGGGGCAGTTCTTC
cdr3_length: 14; v_call: TRBV7-8; j_call: TRBJ1-1; clone_size: NA; d_call: NA; cdr3_aa: CASSRQDMNTEAFF; cdr3_nt: TGTGCCAGCAGCCGACAGGATATGAACACTGAAGCTTTCTTT
cdr3_length: 15; v_call: TRBV11-2; j_call: TRBJ2-7; clone_size: NA; d_call: TRBD1; cdr3_aa: CASSFPDRASYEQYF; cdr3_nt: TGTGCCAGCAGCTTTCCGGACAGGGCGTCCTACGAGCAGTACTTC
cdr3_length: 15; v_call: TRBV28; j_call: TRBJ1-5; clone_size: NA; d_call: NA; cdr3_aa: CASSFGSVSNQPQHF; cdr3_nt: TGTGCCAGCAGTTTTGGAAGCGTTAGCAATCAGCCCCAGCATTTT
cdr3_length: 17; v_call: TRBV2; j_call: TRBJ1-1; clone_size: NA; d_call: NA; cdr3_aa: CASSEALWGAGNTEAFF; cdr3_nt: TGTGCCAGCAGTGAAGCGCTCTGGGGCGCCGGGAACACTGAAGCTTTCTTT
cdr3_length: 14; v_call: TRBV7-2; j_call: TRBJ2-5; clone_size: NA; d_call: NA; cdr3_aa: CASSPLSGLETQYF; cdr3_nt: TGTGCCAGCAGCCCCTTGTCAGGGCTTGAGACCCAGTACTTC
cdr3_length: 15; v_call: TRBV18; j_call: TRBJ2-3; clone_size: NA; d_call: TRBD1; cdr3_aa: CASSPRTGGTDTQYF; cdr3_nt: TGTGCCAGCTCACCACGGACAGGGGGGACAGATACGCAGTATTTT